The TCR beta chain under discussion was sequenced for a study of regulatory T cells in long-lasting Graves disease. Study-level points and caveats: Segments TRBV28, TRBJ1-2 and TRBJ2-5 showed preferential usage in persistent disease.

The CDR3 has 17 amino acids. The germline V gene encodes CDR1 MNHNS and CDR2 SASEGT. The J segment lost 7 bases and the V segment lost 5 bases, leaving 19 bases of the junction unmatched. This clonotype occurred many times. What it binds is not known. The time point was: newly diagnosed GD, antithyroid drugs for less than 3 months. Scientists built the TCR library using RNA that was extracted from PBMCs. With iRepertoire HTBI primers and Arm-PCR of CDR3 regions, TCR beta libraries were built. One entry per CDR3 protein, called by TCRdb with MiXCR from the multiplex PCR reads. The sample yields 250,000 or so distinct CDR3 sequences, about 18% seen once. This sample also belongs to another study, concerning T cells in Graves' hyperthyroidism and ophthalmopathy. That report adds: The TCR CDR3 was amplified in a first-round RT-PCR using the HTBI primer set. The model identified upcoming ophthalmopathy a median roughly 6 months ahead of onset.

Material: peripheral blood mononuclear cells (PBMCs), obtained at new diagnosis, from a patient treated with antithyroid drugs. The chain combines TRBV6-1 with TRBJ2-7, with 8 positions matching TRBD2. This sequence was found in a woman aged 25 to 39 with Graves disease. The CDR3 DNA reads TGTGCCAGCAGTCAAACTAGTCCTACTAACGGGGGGGGTGAGCAGTACTTC. As protein: CASSQTSPTNGGGEQYF.